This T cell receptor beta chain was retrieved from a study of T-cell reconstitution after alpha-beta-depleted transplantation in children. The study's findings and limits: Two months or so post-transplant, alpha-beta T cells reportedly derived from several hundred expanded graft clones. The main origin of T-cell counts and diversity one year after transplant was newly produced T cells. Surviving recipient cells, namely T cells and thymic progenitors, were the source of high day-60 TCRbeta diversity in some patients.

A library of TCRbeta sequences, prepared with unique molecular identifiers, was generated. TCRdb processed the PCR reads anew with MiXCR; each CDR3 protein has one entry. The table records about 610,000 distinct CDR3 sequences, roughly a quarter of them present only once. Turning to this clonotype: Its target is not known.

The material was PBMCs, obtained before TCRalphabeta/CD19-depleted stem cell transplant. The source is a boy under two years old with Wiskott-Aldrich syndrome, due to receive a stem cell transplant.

The CDR3 spells CSARLQGAEAFF. CDR3 nucleotide sequence: TGCAGTGCTAGGTTACAGGGGGCTGAAGCTTTCTTT. The chain combines TRBV20-1 with TRBJ1-1, with 8 bases fitting TRBD1. The germline V gene encodes CDR1 DFQATT and CDR2 SNEGSKA (reference sequence). The CDR3 consists of 12 residues. The junction had 3 bases not matched to a gene; V was cut back by 3 bases and J by 6 bases.